The clone carrying this T cell receptor (beta chain) was detected ten times or more. Its antigen is not identified. The V end was cut by 3 bases, the J end by 0 bases, with 6 bases between. Germline V gene lookup returns CDR1 SGHRS and CDR2 YFSETQ. The CDR3 is made up of 14 amino acids. This sample is drawn from a study of response to subunit inactivated influenza vaccine. Study observations and caveats: A suggestion made by the authors is that each seasonal influenza vaccination recruits few new T cells.

MiXCR, run by TCRdb on the RT-PCR reads, gives a single entry per CDR3 protein. This sample has a few hundred thousand distinct CDR3 sequences, with 21% found just once. The sequenced sample was PBMCs from blood, obtained less than 22 months after vaccination. The chain is built from TRBV5-1 and TRBJ1-4, with D unresolved. The sequence was obtained from a man between 50 and 75 years old who received an inactivated influenza vaccine. Here the CDR3 DNA reads TGCGCCAGCAGCTCTACTTCAACTAATGAAAAACTGTTTTTT. Protein: CASSSTSTNEKLFF.